These 24 T cell receptor beta chains were all obtained from the same sample, sequenced in a study of Graves' ophthalmopathy and Graves' hyperthyroidism. Using RNA transcripts, the TCR beta CDR3 regions were amplified. After a first-round RT-PCR with HTBI primers, a second-round multiplex PCR was run. TCRdb analysed the multiplex PCR reads with MiXCR anew, one entry per CDR3 protein. The sample lists about 740,000 distinct CDR3 sequences, 35% to 50% occurring once. The sequenced sample was peripheral blood. These receptors came from an adult man with Graves' ophthalmopathy.

The chain carries TRBV2 and TRBJ1-2, with TRBD1 matching 7 bases. Germline V lookup: CDR1 SNHLY, CDR2 FYNNEI. The CDR3 has 14 amino acids. V trimming: 5 bases; J trimming: 8 bases; junction bases outside the gene matches: 11. The CDR3 region is CASSSRTGPKGYTF. The CDR3 bases are TGTGCCAGCAGTTCTAGGACAGGACCAAAAGGCTACACCTTC.

The sample holds many counts of this clonotype. V is TRBV25-1 and J is TRBJ1-3, with D unresolved. CDR3 length: 13 amino acids. The V and J ends lost 3 bases and 0 bases respectively, with 3 bases between them. Germline V gene sequence: CDR1 MGHDK, CDR2 SYGVNS. The CDR3: CASSDRSGNTIYF. The DNA for the CDR3 is TGTGCCAGCAGTGACCGCTCTGGAAACACCATATATTTT.

This clonotype was counted between two and nine times. The chain uses TRBV7-9 and TRBJ2-7; TRBD2 agrees at 10 bases. The CDR3 runs to 17 residues. Per the germline V gene, CDR1 is SEHNR and CDR2 is FQNEAQ (reference sequence). The J segment lost 2 bases and the V segment lost 5 bases, leaving 12 bases of the junction unmatched. The CDR3 DNA reads as TGTGCCAGCAGCCCCGGGGTAGCGGGGGGAACGGCCTACGAGCAGTACTTC. Translation gives CASSPGVAGGTAYEQYF.

The chain uses TRBV24-1 and TRBJ2-7; 7 bases line up with TRBD1. Germline V CDR1 and CDR2: KGHDR, SFDVKD. V lost 3 bases, J lost 2 bases, and 6 bases stayed unmatched. This CDR3 spans 15 amino acids. CDR3: CATSDKGQRAYEQYF. The DNA for the CDR3 is TGTGCCACCAGTGATAAGGGACAGAGAGCCTACGAGCAGTACTTC.

This clonotype has a handful of counts. The chain couples TRBV24-1 to TRBJ2-3; D unresolved. Deletions cut 5 bases from V and 7 bases from J, with 9 bases between. This CDR3 region has 12 residues. The germline CDR1 and CDR2 sequences are KGHDR and SFDVKD. This CDR3 reads CATSGQSNTQYF. The CDR3 DNA follows: TGTGCCACCAGTGGTCAGTCGAATACGCAGTATTTT.

To note about this clonotype: This may be a read error: a much more frequent sequence differs by one nucleotide. The V call is TRBV9, the J call TRBJ2-5; D remains unclear. The CDR3 covers 12 residues. Trimming removed 7 bases at V and 4 bases at J, with 11 bases between. CDR1 is SGDLS, CDR2 YYNGEE, per germline. The CDR3 DNA reads TGTGCCAGCGGCGCGGAGACAGAGACCCAGTACTTC. Its protein is CASGAETETQYF.

This clonotype has a count of ten or more. This chain uses TRBV2 with TRBJ1-6; 8 bases fit TRBD1. The junction had 3 bases not matched to a gene; V was cut back by 7 bases and J by 7 bases. The CDR3 sequence is 13 residues long. Germline lookup yields CDR1 SNHLY and CDR2 FYNNEI. This CDR3 is CASIWTGNSPLHF. CDR3 DNA: TGTGCCAGCATATGGACAGGGAATTCACCCCTCCACTTT. Together with reference TRBV2 and TRBJ1-6, the CDR3 gives the full variable domain: EPEVTQTPSHQVTQMGQEVILRCVPISNHLYFYWYRQILGQKVEFLVSFYNNEISEKSEIFDDQFSVERPDGSNFTLKIRSTKLEDSAMYFCASIWTGNSPLHFGNGTRLTVT.

The V and J genes are TRBV29-1 and TRBJ1-2; D ambiguous. V was shortened by 6 bases and J by 8 bases, with 10 bases between the two germline ends. CDR3 length: 10 amino acids. Germline CDR1 and CDR2: SQVTM and ANQGSEA. CDR3 amino acids: CSVAREGYTF. CDR3 in DNA: TGCAGCGTCGCCCGGGAGGGCTACACCTTC.

J is TRBJ1-5 and V is TRBV7-8; weak D call: TRBD1 (6 bases). The CDR3 sequence is 15 residues long. CDR1 is SGHVS and CDR2 is FQNEAQ in the germline V gene. The V end was cut by 5 bases, the J end by 1 base, with 12 bases between. CDR3 sequence (DNA): TGTGCCAGCAGCCCGGACAGCGAAAGCAATCAGCCCCAGCATTTT. This translates into CASSPDSESNQPQHF.

Many counts were recorded for this clonotype. The V gene is TRBV2, the J gene TRBJ1-5; perhaps TRBD1 as D (6 bases). CDR1 SNHLY and CDR2 FYNNEI come from the germline V gene. The CDR3 runs 14 residues. The V and J ends lost 1 base and 6 bases respectively, with 10 bases between them. CDR3: CASSEGAGVQPQHF. The CDR3, as DNA: TGTGCCAGCAGTGAAGGGGCAGGGGTTCAGCCCCAGCATTTT.

This chain connects TRBV25-1 to TRBJ2-1, with D unresolved. The CDR3 totals 14 residues. Germline CDR1 reads MGHDK; CDR2 reads SYGVNS. V was cut by 0 bases and J by 2 bases, with 5 bases left in between. CDR3 DNA sequence: TGTGCCAGCAGTGAATATACCACCTACAATGAGCAGTTCTTC. Translating it yields CASSEYTTYNEQFF. Full variable domain (remainder filled in from reference TRBV25-1 and TRBJ2-1): EADIYQTPRYLVIGTGKKITLECSQTMGHDKMYWYQQDPGMELHLIHYSYGVNSTEKGDLSSESTVSRIRTEHFPLTLESARPSHTSQYLCASSEYTTYNEQFFGPGTRLTVL.

This clonotype has just a few counts. The CDR3 is CASSYRARSAYNSPLHF. The CDR3 coding sequence is TGTGCCAGCAGTTACAGGGCTAGGAGCGCCTATAATTCACCCCTCCACTTT. J is TRBJ1-6 and V is TRBV6-6; no firm D call. This CDR3 contains 17 residues. V lost 2 bases, J lost 2 bases, and 13 bases lay in between. Germline CDR1 is MNHNY and CDR2 is SVGAGI (reference sequence).

This chain connects TRBV14 to TRBJ2-6; D is perhaps TRBD1 (8 bases). Germline V gene data show CDR1 as SGHDN and CDR2 as FVKESK. V lost 6 bases to trimming and J lost 2 bases, with 26 bases between them. CDR3 length: 20 residues. CDR3 amino acids: CASSDSAGGTGLAGANVLTF. The CDR3 coding sequence is TGTGCCAGCAGTGATAGTGCCGGGGGGACAGGCCTGGCTGGGGCCAACGTCCTGACTTTC.

This clonotype has a single count. A read error may account for a junction end that differs from germline. The genes are TRBV6-5 and TRBJ2-7; D is undetermined. Germline lookup yields CDR1 MNHEY and CDR2 SVGAGI. This CDR3 has 15 amino acids. CDR3 protein: CANSEASSISYEQYF. CDR3 sequence (DNA): TGTGCCAACAGTGAAGCCTCTTCTATCTCCTACGAGCAGTACTTC.

Only a few counts were recorded for this clonotype. V gene TRBV7-3 combines with J gene TRBJ2-7; maybe TRBD2 (5 bases). This CDR3 comprises 13 residues. Germline CDR1 reads SGHTA; CDR2 reads FQGTGA. The V end was cut by 5 bases, the J end by 5 bases, with 13 bases between. The chain's CDR3 is CASSGDGINEQYF. The CDR3 DNA sequence: TGTGCCAGCAGCGGAGACGGGATAAACGAGCAGTACTTC.

A word on this clonotype: Lacking the conserved final phenylalanine or tryptophan, this CDR3 likely reflects a read error. V gene TRBV6-4 combines with J gene TRBJ1-2, with a tentative D call TRBD1 (5 bases). The CDR3 totals 13 residues. The V end lost 6 bases, the J end lost 5 bases, and 13 bases lay between the germline ends. CDR1 and CDR2 from the germline V gene are MRHNA and SNTAGT. The CDR3 DNA sequence: TGTGCCAGCAGCGACAGAAACTTTTATGGCTACACCCTC. This sequence encodes CASSDRNFYGYTL.

The chain links TRBV7-9 to TRBJ2-7; TRBD1 might be the D (6 bases). This CDR3 spans 14 amino acids. The V end lost 6 bases, the J end lost 3 bases, and 15 bases lay between the germline ends. In germline, CDR1 is SEHNR, CDR2 FQNEAQ (reference sequence). CDR3 sequence: CASRLTGPSYEQYF. The CDR3 DNA is TGTGCCAGCAGACTGACAGGACCGAGCTACGAGCAGTACTTC.

The rearrangement links TRBV9 to TRBJ1-3, with TRBD1 matching over 9 bases. Germline lookup yields CDR1 SGDLS and CDR2 YYNGEE. This CDR3 comprises 17 residues. J gave up 0 bases and V 0 bases, and 4 bases lay outside the gene matches. The CDR3 loop is CASSVADRGYSGNTIYF. The CDR3, as DNA: TGTGCCAGCAGCGTAGCTGACAGGGGGTACTCTGGAAACACCATATATTTT.

In its sample, this clonotype was seen a few times. The genes are TRBV6-2 or TRBV6-3 and TRBJ1-3, with D possibly being TRBD1 (5 bases). This CDR3 has 15 residues. The V end lost 2 bases, the J end lost 3 bases, and 11 bases lay between the germline ends. Germline V gene sequence: CDR1 MNHEY, CDR2 SVGEGT. This chain's CDR3 is CASSYDGGSGNTIYF. The CDR3 DNA sequence: TGTGCCAGCAGTTACGACGGGGGGAGTGGAAACACCATATATTTT.

In the case of this clonotype: A read error may explain this, as a much larger clone is one base away. The rearrangement links TRBV20-1 to TRBJ1-1; D unresolved. This CDR3 comprises 13 residues. Germline values: CDR1 DFQATT, CDR2 SNEGSKA (reference sequence). V lost 1 base and J 10 bases, leaving 16 bases between the germline ends. As DNA, the CDR3 is TGCAGTGCTAGAGGTCCGGTAACCGGAGGAGCTTTCTTT. Translation: CSARGPVTGGAFF.

This clonotype was seen many times. The rearrangement joins TRBV10-3 to TRBJ1-1; D perhaps matches TRBD1 (6 bases). In germline, CDR1 is ENHRY, CDR2 SYGVKD. V was shortened by 6 bases and J by 4 bases, with 15 bases between the two germline ends. The CDR3 spans 14 residues. The CDR3 is CAISAGQSGTEAFF. The CDR3 nucleotides read TGTGCCATCAGCGCCGGACAGTCCGGCACTGAAGCTTTCTTT.

V usage is TRBV25-1 and J usage is TRBJ2-5; weak D call: TRBD2 (5 bases). This CDR3 comprises 12 residues. The germline V gene encodes CDR1 MGHDK and CDR2 SYGVNS. The CDR3 DNA reads as TGTGCTAGAGTATGGCGGGAAGAGACCCAGTACTTC. Protein sequence: CARVWREETQYF.

The V and J genes are TRBV7-9 and TRBJ1-4, with D possibly TRBD1 on 5 matching bases. This CDR3 is built from 14 residues. V was pared by 5 bases and J by 7 bases, with 14 bases between. Germline V gene lookup returns CDR1 SEHNR and CDR2 FQNEAQ (reference sequence). The chain's CDR3 is CASSPGPHTEKLFF. Here the CDR3 DNA reads TGTGCCAGCAGCCCGGGACCGCACACTGAAAAACTGTTTTTT.

The J gene is TRBJ1-1, the V gene TRBV2; possibly TRBD1 for D (6 bases). The V end lost 6 bases, the J end lost 1 base, and 15 bases lay between the germline ends. Germline V CDR1 and CDR2: SNHLY, FYNNEI. The CDR3 is 15 residues long. CDR3 sequence (DNA): TGTGCCAGCAGCTTAGGGGGGCTGGGGAACACTGAAGCTTTCTTT. Translated, it gives CASSLGGLGNTEAFF.